Below are 3 T cell receptor beta chains sequenced from a single sample in a study of blood T cells in healthy people across ages (dated by TCRdb to about 2015). Libraries were built with 5' RACE. The instrument given in TCRdb is Illumina HiSeq 2500. A second PCR of about 6 to 11 cycles was performed with a sample-barcoded 5' primer and a J-beta primer mix. The raw public data were reprocessed by TCRdb itself: fastp quality trimming at Q25, MiXCR clonotype calling, in-frame beta chains only. Each entry merges the rows of one CDR3 protein and shows their most common DNA and genes. The table for this sample lists more than 800,000 distinct CDR3 sequences; around 30% of them were counted only once. Jointly, the top ten make up approximately 15% of the sample. The sequencing input was blood. These receptors originate from a woman of 80 years or more in good health.

The table lists this clonotype with many counts. The chain employs TRBV20-1 and TRBJ1-2; TRBD1 aligns across 11 bases. Germline CDR1 DFQATT, CDR2 SNEGSKA (reference sequence). The CDR3 covers 15 residues. V shed 3 bases, J shed 5 bases, and the junction held 8 bases outside the gene matches. CDR3 in amino acids: CSASTGTGGYYGYTF. DNA for the CDR3: TGCAGTGCTAGCACCGGGACAGGGGGGTATTATGGCTACACCTTC.

Many counts were recorded for this clonotype. The rearrangement links TRBV6-5 to TRBJ2-5; 12 nucleotides agree with TRBD1. V shed 6 bases and J 2 bases; nucleotides not matched to a gene: 4. Germline CDR1 MNHEY, CDR2 SVGAGI. This CDR3 spans 15 amino acids. CDR3 sequence (DNA): TGTGCCAGCAGGGGGGACAGGGGGCAGCAAGAGACCCAGTACTTC. Protein: CASRGDRGQQETQYF.

The chain couples TRBV24-1 to TRBJ2-5; TRBD2 matches 7 bases. V lost 7 bases to trimming and J lost 3 bases; unmatched junction nucleotides: 4. CDR3 length equals 13 residues. In germline, CDR1 is KGHDR, CDR2 SFDVKD. In DNA, the CDR3 is TGTGCCACCAGGGGGGGGGGAGAAGAGACCCAGTACTTC. Protein sequence: CATRGGGEETQYF.